The present entry profiles one T cell receptor beta chain with its context. Its antigen is undetermined. The data were obtained in a study of STAT5B mutations in CD4+ large granular lymphocyte leukemia. General observations from the study: 8/27 top patient clones versus 2/35 control clones were TRBV06-family.

The repertoire was sequenced with immunoSEQ multiplex PCR; TCRdb's copy has only in-frame clones and lacks some. The table includes roughly 30,000 clones, roughly 85% detected once. Between the trimmed V and J ends, which lost 4 bases and 1 base, there was a span of 13 bases. The V gene's germline CDR1 is SGHRS and CDR2 YFSETQ. This CDR3 spans 15 amino acids. The sequence derives from a human donor in good health. What was sequenced was CD4+ T cells from blood buffy coats. This chain links TRBV5-1 with TRBJ2-3, with D hard to call. The CDR3 sequence is CASSLGSWGTDTQYF. CDR3 bases: TGCGCCAGCAGCCTGGGTAGCTGGGGCACAGATACGCAGTATTTT.